One and the same sample provided the 29 T cell receptor beta chains below, sequenced in a study of T-cell memory formation after mild COVID-19. TCRdb redid the calling of the 5' RACE reads with MiXCR, one entry per CDR3 protein. Counted here are fewer than 600,000 distinct CDR3 sequences, approximately 21% occurring once; the ten biggest clones make up about 8.4%. Sequencing was carried out using PBMCs or a T cell subset sorted from them (not recorded which). The receptors originated from an adult woman who had mild COVID-19 (a few samples of this study predate the infection). Cell type and time point are not known.

This clonotype was seen more than once but under ten times. The genes are TRBV7-3 and TRBJ1-1; D perhaps matches TRBD1 (5 bases). The CDR3 contains 15 residues. Germline V CDR1 and CDR2: SGHTA, FQGTGA. V was shortened by 2 bases and J by 3 bases, with 13 bases between the two germline ends. The CDR3 reads CASSLRGFTDTEAFF. The CDR3 DNA sequence: TGTGCCAGCAGCTTACGGGGGTTTACGGACACTGAAGCTTTCTTT.

The rearrangement uses TRBV5-5 and TRBJ2-1, with 7 bases that match TRBD1. Per the germline V gene, CDR1 is SGHKS and CDR2 is YYEKEE (reference sequence). The CDR3 runs to 15 residues. Losses at the gene ends were 2 bases for V and 3 bases for J; bases not matched to a gene: 5. The CDR3 bases are TGTGCCAGCAGCTTCGGGACAGCTTACTACAATGAGCAGTTCTTC. Its translation is CASSFGTAYYNEQFF.

There are a few counts of this clonotype. This chain connects TRBV6-2 or TRBV6-3 to TRBJ2-7; D might be TRBD1 (6 bases). The germline V gene has CDR1 MNHEY and CDR2 SVGEGT. The germline V and J ends were trimmed by 7 bases and 1 base, with 11 bases remaining between them. The CDR3 contains 13 residues. The CDR3 DNA reads TGTGCCAGCACGACAGGTGCTTCCTACGAGCAGTACTTC. This encodes CASTTGASYEQYF.

The rearrangement links TRBV7-3 to TRBJ2-1; the D gene could be TRBD1 or TRBD2 (5 bases each). This CDR3 spans 15 amino acids. V dropped 2 bases and J dropped 8 bases, with 16 bases sitting between them. Germline loops: CDR1 SGHTA, CDR2 FQGTGA. In DNA, the CDR3 is TGTGCCAGCAGCTTAGTACTTGGGGGTTCCGATGAGCAGTTCTTC. Its translation: CASSLVLGGSDEQFF.

This chain links TRBV20-1 with TRBJ2-7, with 8 bases matching TRBD1. V was clipped by 6 bases and J by 4 bases; unmatched bases: 8. The CDR3 is 13 residues long. Germline-derived CDR1 and CDR2 are DFQATT and SNEGSKA (reference sequence). The chain's CDR3 is CSARTGRGYEQYF. The DNA of the CDR3 is TGCAGTGCAAGGACAGGGAGAGGGTACGAGCAGTACTTC.

This chain connects TRBV20-1 to TRBJ2-5, with 8 bases fitting TRBD2. Per germline, CDR1 DFQATT and CDR2 SNEGSKA (reference sequence). V shed 0 bases, J shed 5 bases, and the junction held 8 bases outside the gene matches. The CDR3 has 15 amino acids. This CDR3 is CSAREEAGAAETQYF. The CDR3, as DNA: TGCAGTGCTAGAGAGGAAGCGGGGGCCGCGGAGACCCAGTACTTC.

The chain employs TRBV5-1 and TRBJ2-2, with TRBD2 as a possible D gene (5 bases). In germline, CDR1 is SGHRS, CDR2 YFSETQ. With 4 bases removed from V and 6 bases from J, the gap between germline ends came to 10 bases. The CDR3 length is 13 residues. This CDR3 is CASSQEGSGELFF. In DNA form, the CDR3 reads TGCGCCAGCAGCCAAGAGGGCTCCGGGGAGCTGTTTTTT.

The chain has TRBV12-3 or TRBV12-4 and TRBJ2-7; D gene unclear. V lost 6 bases to trimming and J lost 0 bases, with 12 bases between them. The CDR3 length is 14 residues. CDR3: CASSPPTSSYEQYF. CDR3 in DNA: TGTGCCAGCAGCCCACCGACGAGCTCCTACGAGCAGTACTTC.

This clonotype was picked up a small number of times. The chain links TRBV7-9 to TRBJ2-3, with a tentative D call TRBD1 (5 bases). Germline V lookup: CDR1 SEHNR, CDR2 FQNEAQ (reference sequence). Trimming shortened V by 1 base and J by 2 bases, and 13 bases separated the two germline ends. The CDR3 length is 16 residues. The CDR3 sequence: CASSLDIRDLTDTQYF. The CDR3 nucleotides are TGTGCCAGCAGCTTAGATATCAGGGATCTCACAGATACGCAGTATTTT.

This clonotype was seen only a few times. The J gene is TRBJ2-2, the V gene TRBV5-1; 10 positions agree with TRBD1. V was clipped by 1 base and J by 7 bases; unmatched bases: 7. In germline, CDR1 is SGHRS, CDR2 YFSETQ. This CDR3 spans 16 amino acids. CDR3 sequence reads: CASSLPRQGADGELFF. CDR3 nucleotide sequence: TGCGCCAGCAGCTTGCCGCGACAGGGGGCGGACGGGGAGCTGTTTTTT.

The V call is TRBV20-1, the J call TRBJ2-7; 9 nucleotides align to TRBD1. The CDR3 has 14 amino acids. With V trimmed by 3 bases and J by 1 base, 4 bases remained unmatched. From germline, CDR1 is DFQATT and CDR2 SNEGSKA (reference sequence). The CDR3, as DNA: TGCAGTGCTAGGGGACAGGGAGGGTCCTACGAGCAGTACTTC. Encoded protein: CSARGQGGSYEQYF.

In its sample, this clonotype was seen a few times. J is TRBJ2-7 and V is TRBV12-3 or TRBV12-4, with TRBD1 as a possible D gene (6 bases). V lost 10 bases and J 4 bases, leaving 17 bases between the germline ends. There are 13 residues in the CDR3. The CDR3 reads CATGKQGGYEQYF. In DNA, the CDR3 is TGTGCCACCGGGAAACAGGGCGGTTACGAGCAGTACTTC.

This clonotype occurred many times. The V and J genes are TRBV25-1 and TRBJ2-7, with unresolved D. There are 13 residues in the CDR3. The ends were cut back, 3 bases at V and 0 bases at J, with 6 bases in the middle. Germline V lookup: CDR1 MGHDK, CDR2 SYGVNS. For the CDR3, the DNA is TGTGCCAGCAGTGACCCCTCCTCCTACGAGCAGTACTTC. Protein: CASSDPSSYEQYF.

This clonotype was seen more than once but under ten times. V usage is TRBV27 and J usage is TRBJ2-3; TRBD2 matches at 8 bases. Trimming cost V 4 bases and J 3 bases; bases outside gene matches: 12. The CDR3 consists of 17 residues. Germline lookup yields CDR1 MNHEY and CDR2 SMNVEV (reference sequence). The CDR3 sequence is CASSSLPSGRGTDTQYF. The CDR3 region has the DNA TGTGCCAGCAGTTCCTTACCCAGCGGGAGAGGGACAGATACGCAGTATTTT.

CDR3 sequence reads: CASSVGGGAQNIQYF. For the CDR3, the DNA is TGTGCCAGCAGCGTAGGCGGGGGGGCCCAAAACATTCAGTACTTC. V and J are TRBV9 and TRBJ2-4, with 9 bases lining up with TRBD2. The germline gives CDR1 SGDLS, CDR2 YYNGEE. V shed 0 bases, J shed 5 bases, and the junction held 3 bases outside the gene matches. This CDR3 contains 15 residues.

The gene calls are TRBV11-2 and TRBJ2-2; no firm D call. Germline CDR1 is SGHAT and CDR2 is FQNNGV. There are 12 residues in the CDR3. V was clipped by 5 bases and J by 7 bases, with 8 bases between them. The CDR3 DNA reads TGTGCCAGCAGCGGTACTGGCGGGGAGCTGTTTTTT. Amino acids: CASSGTGGELFF.

The chain has TRBV20-1 and TRBJ2-1; 7 nucleotides align to TRBD2. CDR3 length: 18 amino acids. The V gene's germline CDR1 is DFQATT and CDR2 SNEGSKA (reference sequence). After removal of 0 bases from V and 0 bases from J, the junction contained 11 bases not matched to a gene. The CDR3 coding sequence is TGCAGTGCTAGAGATCGGAGGGCTAGCGGCTTCTCCTACAATGAGCAGTTCTTC. The encoded protein is CSARDRRASGFSYNEQFF.

In its sample, this clonotype was seen a few times. This chain connects TRBV30 to TRBJ2-7; D is ambiguous. V was clipped by 0 bases and J by 0 bases, with 3 bases between them. The CDR3 is 12 amino acids. Germline CDR1 is GTSNPN and CDR2 is SVGIG (reference sequence). CDR3: CAWSVNSYEQYF. The CDR3 DNA is TGTGCCTGGAGTGTAAACTCCTACGAGCAGTACTTC. Variable domain in full (rest from reference TRBV30 and TRBJ2-7): SQTIHQWPATLVQPVGSPLSLECTVEGTSNPNLYWYRQAAGRGLQLLFYSVGIGQISSEVPQNLSASRPQDRQFILSSKKLLLSDSGFYLCAWSVNSYEQYFGPGTRLTVT.

This chain connects TRBV7-6 to TRBJ1-6, with TRBD1 identical over 7 bases. V lost 2 bases, J lost 7 bases, and 5 bases stayed unmatched. The germline gives CDR1 SGHVS, CDR2 FNYEAQ. The CDR3 is 15 amino acids. CDR3 in amino acids: CASSLHRGGNSPLHF. CDR3 DNA: TGTGCCAGCAGCTTACACAGGGGAGGAAATTCACCCCTCCACTTT.

This clonotype was detected a few times. The chain carries TRBV7-9 and TRBJ2-7, with D tentatively TRBD1 (6 bases). There are 16 residues in the CDR3. Germline CDR1 SEHNR, CDR2 FQNEAQ (reference sequence). V was trimmed by 2 bases and J by 3 bases, leaving 17 bases between them. This chain's CDR3 is CASSLLAGTPFYEQYF. The CDR3 region has the DNA TGTGCCAGCAGCTTATTAGCCGGGACACCCTTCTACGAGCAGTACTTC.

This clonotype has a single count. The chain combines TRBV18 with TRBJ2-2, with 11 nucleotides matching TRBD2. V gave up 1 base and J gave up 2 bases; unmatched junction bases: 6. Germline assignment: CDR1 KGHSH and CDR2 LQKENI. There are 18 residues in the CDR3. CDR3 protein: CASSPLGTSGANTGELFF. CDR3 DNA sequence: TGTGCCAGCTCACCACTAGGGACTAGCGGAGCTAACACCGGGGAGCTGTTTTTT. The full variable domain, its missing parts supplied by reference TRBV18 and TRBJ2-2, is NAGVMQNPRHLVRRRGQEARLRCSPMKGHSHVYWYRQLPEEGLKFMVYLQKENIIDESGMPKERFSAEFPKEGPSILRIQQVVRGDSAAYFCASSPLGTSGANTGELFFGEGSRLTVL.

The chain links TRBV7-3 to TRBJ1-2, with 11 bases lining up with TRBD1. From germline, CDR1 is SGHTA and CDR2 FQGTGA. CDR3 length: 16 residues. The J segment lost 6 bases and the V segment lost 5 bases, leaving 11 bases of the junction unmatched. DNA for the CDR3: TGTGCCAGCAGCACAGGAGAGCAGGACAGGGGGCATGGCTACACCTTC. It yields the protein CASSTGEQDRGHGYTF.

V gene TRBV7-9 combines with J gene TRBJ2-5; D remains unclear. The CDR3 is made up of 12 amino acids. The V gene's germline CDR1 is SEHNR and CDR2 FQNEAQ (reference sequence). Trimming took off 6 bases at V and 4 bases at J, with 9 bases between the two ends. CDR3 sequence (DNA): TGTGCCAGCAGACCCCTAAGAGAGACCCAGTACTTC. Amino acid sequence: CASRPLRETQYF.

This clonotype was observed a few times. V gene TRBV5-1 combines with J gene TRBJ2-1, with D tentatively TRBD1 (5 bases). Germline values: CDR1 SGHRS, CDR2 YFSETQ. This CDR3 spans 14 amino acids. Trimming left V 7 bases short and J 4 bases short, with 15 bases between. DNA for the CDR3: TGCGCCAGCTCGGACCAGGGTCCGTACAATGAGCAGTTCTTC. Translated: CASSDQGPYNEQFF.

The rearrangement links TRBV5-1 to TRBJ2-1; D ambiguous. From germline, CDR1 is SGHRS and CDR2 YFSETQ. Trimming removed 6 bases at V and 0 bases at J, with 7 bases between. This CDR3 has 13 amino acids. The CDR3 spells CASTRVSYNEQFF. The CDR3 DNA reads TGCGCCAGCACTCGAGTCTCCTACAATGAGCAGTTCTTC. Variable domain in full (rest from reference TRBV5-1 and TRBJ2-1): KAGVTQTPRYLIKTRGQQVTLSCSPISGHRSVSWYQQTPGQGLQFLFEYFSETQRNKGNFPGRFSGRQFSNSRSEMNVSTLELGDSALYLCASTRVSYNEQFFGPGTRLTVL.

The chain has TRBV2 and TRBJ2-1; the D gene is possibly TRBD2 (5 bases). The CDR3 is 19 amino acids. Germline V gene sequence: CDR1 SNHLY, CDR2 FYNNEI. The V end lost 1 base, the J end lost 6 bases, and 25 bases lay between the germline ends. CDR3 sequence: CASSEGESLRVPDGNEQFF. CDR3 in DNA: TGTGCCAGCAGTGAAGGAGAGAGCCTGAGGGTCCCGGACGGCAATGAGCAGTTCTTC.

This clonotype was picked up many times. The chain recombines TRBV5-5 with TRBJ2-7; TRBD1 matches 7 bases. The CDR3 has 14 residues. V was clipped by 0 bases and J by 3 bases; unmatched bases: 3. CDR1 and CDR2 from the germline V gene are SGHKS and YYEKEE (reference sequence). CDR3 loop: CASSLAGGNYEQYF. CDR3 in DNA: TGTGCCAGCAGCTTGGCAGGGGGTAACTACGAGCAGTACTTC.

The chain is built from TRBV24-1 and TRBJ2-4; TRBD1 aligns across 10 bases. J was trimmed by 8 bases and V by 3 bases; bases with no gene match: 3. Germline CDR1 and CDR2: KGHDR and SFDVKD. The CDR3 consists of 14 residues. The CDR3 region has the DNA TGTGCCACCAGTGATCACGGACAGGGGGACATTCAGTACTTC. The encoded protein is CATSDHGQGDIQYF.

This clonotype was seen a few times. The J gene is TRBJ2-7, the V gene TRBV6-2 or TRBV6-3, with 7 bases matching TRBD2. The CDR3 length is 15 residues. Germline CDR1 reads MNHEY; CDR2 reads SVGEGT. With 2 bases clipped from V and 2 bases from J, the junction kept 6 bases outside the gene matches. CDR3: CASSYRRGSAYEQYF. CDR3 DNA: TGTGCCAGCAGTTACAGGCGGGGGTCAGCCTACGAGCAGTACTTC.